A selection of T cell receptor beta chains follows, all from one sample in a study of blood T cell repertoires in COVID-19. Libraries were prepared by immunoSEQ multiplex PCR; TCRdb keeps only in-frame clonotypes and omits some of them. The sample includes 150,000 or so clones, about 90% of them seen just once. Sequences were obtained from PBMCs or T cells enriched from blood (not recorded which). The receptors here all came from a woman aged 40 to 55 who had been exposed to COVID-19. Each CDR3 is given with its conserved first and last residue. A D gene is named only where the DNA matches it firmly. Some rows mark clone size as missing; the rest say once, few, many or name a class of expanded clone.

v_gene	d_gene	abundance	j_gene	CDR3aa	CDR3nt
TRBV29-1	-	-	TRBJ1-5	CSVLTPYSNQPQHF	TGCAGCGTTTTGACACCCTATAGCAATCAGCCCCAGCATTTT
TRBV6-2/TRBV6-3	-	once	TRBJ2-2	CASSYVNSGFGGELFF	TGTGCCAGCAGTTACGTGAACTCAGGGTTTGGCGGGGAGCTGTTTTTT
TRBV3-1/TRBV3-2	-	-	TRBJ2-7	CASSFELKQYF	TGTGCCAGCAGCTTCGAACTTAAGCAGTACTTC
TRBV27	-	-	TRBJ2-2	CASSLSSTGFPGELFF	TGTGCCAGCAGTTTATCGAGCACCGGGTTCCCCGGGGAGCTGTTTTTT
TRBV18	-	-	TRBJ2-1	CASSPPGLPNEQFF	TGTGCCAGCTCACCGCCGGGACTCCCCAATGAGCAGTTCTTC
TRBV5-1	-	few	TRBJ2-5	CASSGLPGEYQETQYF	TGCGCCAGCAGCGGGTTACCAGGGGAGTACCAAGAGACCCAGTACTTC
TRBV27	TRBD1	-	TRBJ1-5	CASRTGGGHSNQPQHF	TGTGCCAGCCGGACAGGGGGAGGGCATAGCAATCAGCCCCAGCATTTT
TRBV7-2	TRBD2	-	TRBJ2-1	CASSYGLAGGSNEQFF	TGTGCCAGCAGCTATGGACTAGCGGGGGGTTCCAATGAGCAGTTCTTC
TRBV6-4	TRBD2	-	TRBJ2-3	CASSSGRATDTQYF	TGTGCCAGCAGTAGCGGGAGGGCCACAGATACGCAGTATTTT
TRBV10-3	-	-	TRBJ1-1	CASGGGLNTEAFF	TGTGCCTCAGGTGGGGGCCTGAACACTGAAGCTTTCTTT
TRBV28	TRBD2	once	TRBJ2-3	CASRGLAPAMNTDTQYF	TGTGCCAGCAGGGGACTAGCTCCAGCTATGAACACAGATACGCAGTATTTT
TRBV19	-	-	TRBJ1-2	CASTFRQQYGYTF	TGTGCCAGTACTTTCAGGCAGCAGTATGGCTACACCTTC
TRBV5-1	TRBD1	-	TRBJ1-1	CASSVTGVRNTEAFF	TGCGCCAGCAGCGTGACAGGGGTCAGGAACACTGAAGCTTTCTTT
TRBV4-1	-	-	TRBJ2-2	CASSQATDTGELFF	TGCGCCAGCAGCCAAGCGACAGACACCGGGGAGCTGTTTTTT
TRBV3-1/TRBV3-2	TRBD2	-	TRBJ2-7	CASSQVGVAGVGEQYF	TGTGCCAGCAGCCAAGTAGGGGTAGCGGGAGTGGGCGAGCAGTACTTC
TRBV2	TRBD1	-	TRBJ1-5	CASSPDRGGQPQHF	TGTGCCAGCTCTCCGGACAGGGGAGGTCAGCCCCAGCATTTT
TRBV28	-	few	TRBJ2-7	CASFTWGVSYEQYF	TGTGCCAGCTTCACCTGGGGGGTCTCCTACGAGCAGTACTTC
TRBV5-1	-	-	TRBJ2-2	CASSFTVNANTGELFF	TGCGCCAGCAGCTTCACAGTTAACGCGAACACCGGGGAGCTGTTTTTT
TRBV18	-	-	TRBJ1-5	CASSEDSASNQPQHF	TGTGCCAGCTCGGAGGACAGCGCGAGCAATCAGCCCCAGCATTTT
TRBV7-9	-	few	TRBJ1-2	CASSPYVGGDGYTF	TGTGCCAGCAGCCCATATGTTGGAGGGGACGGCTACACCTTC